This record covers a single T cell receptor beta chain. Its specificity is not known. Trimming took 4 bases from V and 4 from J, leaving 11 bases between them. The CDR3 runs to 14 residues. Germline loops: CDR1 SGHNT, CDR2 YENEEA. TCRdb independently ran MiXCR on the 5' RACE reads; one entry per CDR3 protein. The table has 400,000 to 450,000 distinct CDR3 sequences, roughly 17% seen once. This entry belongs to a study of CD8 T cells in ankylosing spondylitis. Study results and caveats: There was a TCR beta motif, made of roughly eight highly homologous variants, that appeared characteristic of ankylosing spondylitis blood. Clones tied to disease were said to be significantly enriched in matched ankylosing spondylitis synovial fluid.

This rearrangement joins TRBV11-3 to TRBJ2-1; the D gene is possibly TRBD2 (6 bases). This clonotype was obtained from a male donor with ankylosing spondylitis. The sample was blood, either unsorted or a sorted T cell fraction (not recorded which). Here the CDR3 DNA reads TGTGCCAGCAGCTATGAGGCGGGGTACAATGAGCAGTTCTTC. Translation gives CASSYEAGYNEQFF.